Listed here are 30 T cell receptor beta chains from one sample, sequenced in a study of response to subunit inactivated influenza vaccine. TCRdb recomputed calls from the RT-PCR reads with MiXCR, one row per CDR3 protein. The sample shows roughly 620,000 distinct CDR3 sequences, around 11% of them seen only once. The data also belong to a second study, concerning T cells expressing NK-cell markers. That work states: UMIs were included in TCR beta cDNA generated by 5'RACE template switching.

The sample in question was PBMCs from blood, obtained on the day of vaccination. These receptors originate from a man aged 45-60 years who received an inactivated influenza vaccine.

The rearrangement links TRBV28 to TRBJ2-7, with TRBD2 matching 13 bases. From germline, CDR1 is MDHEN and CDR2 SYDVKM. The CDR3 runs 19 residues. V lost 11 bases and J lost 3; bases outside the gene matches: 22. CDR3 coding DNA: TGTGCCGGCATACCACCGGGACATAGAGGACTAGCGGGAGACTACGAGCAGTACTTC. It encodes CAGIPPGHRGLAGDYEQYF.

This clonotype showed up just a few times. The chain recombines TRBV11-1 with TRBJ2-1; 9 bases fit TRBD2. Per germline, CDR1 SGHAT and CDR2 FQDESV (reference sequence). With 1 base clipped from V and 7 bases from J, the junction kept 11 bases outside the gene matches. The CDR3 consists of 17 residues. Here the CDR3 DNA reads TGTGCCAGCAGCTTAGTTTTCGCGGGAGGGCCGCTGAATGAGCAGTTCTTC. Translation: CASSLVFAGGPLNEQFF.

The rearrangement uses TRBV15 and TRBJ2-7, with 7 bases identical to TRBD2. In germline, CDR1 is LNHNV, CDR2 YYDKDF (reference sequence). This CDR3 has 14 residues. With V trimmed by 0 bases and J by 12 bases, 11 bases remained unmatched. CDR3 DNA sequence: TGTGCCACCAGCAGAGACGGGCGGGGGTCGTCTCCGTACTTC. Translation: CATSRDGRGSSPYF.

V usage is TRBV5-1 and J usage is TRBJ2-7; TRBD1 might be the D (6 bases). Trimming stripped 4 bases from V and 5 bases from J, with 16 bases between. Germline V lookup: CDR1 SGHRS, CDR2 YFSETQ. The CDR3 has 14 amino acids. The DNA for the CDR3 is TGCGCCAGCAGCACAGGGACGTTCGGTAACGAGCAGTACTTC. This translates into CASSTGTFGNEQYF.

The genes are TRBV5-1 and TRBJ2-5, with TRBD1 matching 9 bases. The CDR3 loop spans 16 amino acids. Germline loops: CDR1 SGHRS, CDR2 YFSETQ. Trimming removed 2 bases from V and 5 bases from J; junction bases left unmatched: 10. The CDR3 DNA sequence: TGCGCCAGCAGCTTTAGGACAGGGGTCTCGTGGGAGACCCAGTACTTC. This encodes CASSFRTGVSWETQYF.

This sequence joins TRBV5-1 and TRBJ1-3; D gene ambiguous. This CDR3 has 17 amino acids. V lost 1 base to trimming and J lost 2 bases, with 16 bases between them. CDR1 is SGHRS and CDR2 is YFSETQ in the germline V gene. The CDR3 DNA sequence: TGCGCCAGCAGCTTGTTGCAGTTAGGAACGGCTGGAAACACCATATATTTT. This codes for CASSLLQLGTAGNTIYF.

The V call is TRBV6-2 or TRBV6-3, the J call TRBJ2-7; D is unclear. Germline V gene sequence: CDR1 MNHEY, CDR2 SVGEGT. V was shortened by 3 bases and J by 7 bases, with 13 bases between the two germline ends. The CDR3 spans 13 residues. The CDR3 DNA reads as TGTGCCAGCAGTTATAAGCGAAACGGGGAGCAGTACTTC. Its protein is CASSYKRNGEQYF.

This clonotype was observed many times. The chain carries TRBV4-1 and TRBJ2-3; no clear D. Trimming removed 2 bases from V and 4 bases from J, with 22 bases in between. CDR1 and CDR2 from the germline V gene are MGHRA and YSYEKL. The CDR3 totals 18 residues. CDR3 in DNA: TGCGCCAGCAGCCAATTAGGACCTTATTCTACCAGGCCAGATACGCAGTATTTT. It yields the protein CASSQLGPYSTRPDTQYF.

This clonotype was detected only a few times. The chain's CDR3 is CASKQRGYEQYF. CDR3 bases: TGTGCCAGCAAACAAAGGGGGTACGAGCAGTACTTC. This chain uses TRBV6-5 with TRBJ2-7, with D perhaps matching TRBD1 (6 bases). Trimming stripped 7 bases from V and 4 bases from J, with 11 bases between. The CDR3 covers 12 residues. CDR1 and CDR2 (germline): MNHEY, SVGAGI.

The chain couples TRBV6-6 to TRBJ1-1; D unclear. Germline V gene sequence: CDR1 MNHNY, CDR2 SVGAGI (reference sequence). The CDR3 spans 12 residues. Deletions cut 2 bases from V and 3 bases from J, with 4 bases between. CDR3 DNA sequence: TGTGCCAGCAGTTACGCTGACACTGAAGCTTTCTTT. It translates to CASSYADTEAFF.

The chain combines TRBV4-1 with TRBJ2-1, with D unresolved. CDR3 length: 15 amino acids. Trimming pared 0 bases from V and 3 bases from J, leaving 9 bases between. Germline values: CDR1 MGHRA, CDR2 YSYEKL. This CDR3 reads CASSQDQTSYNEQFF. Written as DNA, the CDR3 is TGCGCCAGCAGCCAAGATCAGACCAGCTACAATGAGCAGTTCTTC.

This chain connects TRBV12-3 or TRBV12-4 to TRBJ1-1; TRBD1 matches at 9 bases. The CDR3 has 20 residues. Germline trimming cut 6 bases from V and 1 base from J; bases unmatched to any gene: 21. The CDR3 loop is CASRVTGTGHGQPGNTEAFF. In nucleotides, the CDR3 is TGTGCCAGCAGGGTGACCGGGACAGGGCATGGACAACCAGGGAACACTGAAGCTTTCTTT.

The V call is TRBV20-1, the J call TRBJ2-7; D is possibly TRBD1 (6 bases). This CDR3 has 13 residues. Germline assignment: CDR1 DFQATT and CDR2 SNEGSKA (reference sequence). V shed 5 bases and J shed 3 bases, with 14 bases lying between them. The CDR3 coding sequence is TGCAGTGCTGCCCGGGACAATCACTACGAGCAGTACTTC. This sequence encodes CSAARDNHYEQYF.

In this sample, this clonotype turned up a few times. The chain is built from TRBV5-1 and TRBJ2-2, with 9 nucleotides matching TRBD2. The CDR3 length is 15 residues. V trimming: 4 bases; J trimming: 5 bases; junction bases outside the gene matches: 6. CDR1 and CDR2 from the germline V gene are SGHRS and YFSETQ. The DNA for the CDR3 is TGCGCCAGCAGCCCGGGGACTAGCAAGACCGGGGAGCTGTTTTTT. Translated, it gives CASSPGTSKTGELFF.

V is TRBV7-2 and J is TRBJ1-5; no definite D call. This CDR3 has 15 residues. V lost 5 bases to trimming and J lost 2 bases, with 13 bases between them. CDR1 is SGHTA, CDR2 FQGNSA, per germline. CDR3 in DNA: TGTGCCAGCAGCCCTTACAAGATCGGCAATCAGCCCCAGCATTTT. As protein: CASSPYKIGNQPQHF.

The rearrangement uses TRBV3-1 and TRBJ2-1; 9 bases align to TRBD2. The CDR3 has 21 residues. V was clipped by 4 bases and J by 0 bases; unmatched bases: 19. CDR1 and CDR2 (germline): LGHDT, YNNKEL (reference sequence). CDR3 coding DNA: TGTGCCAGCAGCCCCTTTGCGGCGGTGGTAGCGGGGGAGAGCTCCTACAATGAGCAGTTCTTC. It specifies CASSPFAAVVAGESSYNEQFF.

This clonotype was counted a few times. The CDR3 sequence is CASSQVLADYTQYF. In nucleotides, the CDR3 is TGTGCCAGCAGCCAAGTTCTAGCGGATTATACGCAGTATTTT. The chain combines TRBV3-1 with TRBJ2-3, with 7 bases that match TRBD2. The V gene's germline CDR1 is LGHDT and CDR2 YNNKEL (reference sequence). The CDR3 extends over 14 amino acids. The ends lost 1 base at V and 7 bases at J; junction bases unmatched: 5.

The CDR3 is CASSVDSGRALDEQFF. The CDR3 bases are TGTGCCAGCAGCGTAGATAGCGGGAGGGCCTTAGATGAGCAGTTCTTC. The chain links TRBV9 to TRBJ2-1, with 11 bases lining up with TRBD2. Germline CDR1 reads SGDLS; CDR2 reads YYNGEE. V lost 0 bases and J lost 8; bases outside the gene matches: 7. CDR3 length equals 16 residues.

This chain links TRBV25-1 with TRBJ2-7; 8 bases are shared with TRBD1. CDR3 length: 14 residues. Germline V CDR1 and CDR2: MGHDK, SYGVNS. Trimming cost V 4 bases and J 3 bases; bases outside gene matches: 5. CDR3 protein: CASSVAGGFYEQYF. CDR3 DNA: TGTGCCAGCAGTGTGGCAGGGGGCTTCTACGAGCAGTACTTC.

The chain carries TRBV20-1 and TRBJ2-7, with 8 bases identical to TRBD1. CDR3 size: 13 residues. Trimming removed 5 bases from V and 3 bases from J; junction bases left unmatched: 6. Germline CDR1 reads DFQATT; CDR2 reads SNEGSKA (reference sequence). The CDR3 sequence is CSAFGQGIYEQYF. CDR3 sequence (DNA): TGCAGTGCTTTTGGACAGGGAATCTACGAGCAGTACTTC.

The genes are TRBV12-3 or TRBV12-4 and TRBJ2-7; 9 nucleotides agree with TRBD1. With V trimmed by 4 bases and J by 0 bases, 7 bases remained unmatched. This CDR3 comprises 16 residues. The CDR3 DNA is TGTGCCAGCAGTTCCTCCGGGACAGGGCGCTCCTACGAGCAGTACTTC. Encoded protein: CASSSSGTGRSYEQYF.

This clonotype was seen ten or more times. The CDR3 loop is CASSPNYNEQFF. Here the CDR3 DNA reads TGTGCCAGCAGCCCAAACTACAATGAGCAGTTCTTC. The chain joins TRBV7-9 to TRBJ2-1; D remains unclear. CDR3 length: 12 amino acids. The ends were cut back, 5 bases at V and 3 bases at J, with 5 bases in the middle. Germline CDR1 reads SEHNR; CDR2 reads FQNEAQ (reference sequence). The complete variable domain, with remaining parts taken from reference TRBV7-9 and TRBJ2-1, reads DTGVSQNPRHKITKRGQNVTFRCDPISEHNRLYWYRQTLGQGPEFLTYFQNEAQLEKSRLLSDRFSAERPKGSFSTLEIQRTEQGDSAMYLCASSPNYNEQFFGPGTRLTVL.

The chain joins TRBV7-9 to TRBJ2-7; the D gene could be TRBD1 or TRBD2 (5 bases each). Germline CDR1 SEHNR, CDR2 FQNEAQ (reference sequence). V lost 1 base, J lost 11 bases, and 9 bases lay in between. The CDR3 runs 11 residues. CDR3 sequence: CASSLVGGKYF. CDR3 DNA: TGTGCCAGCAGCTTAGTTGGGGGAAAGTACTTC.

V and J are TRBV18 and TRBJ2-3, with 8 positions matching TRBD1. The CDR3 contains 16 residues. Germline CDR1 is KGHSH and CDR2 is LQKENI. Trimming removed 6 bases from V and 0 bases from J; junction bases left unmatched: 8. The CDR3 region has the DNA TGTGCCAGCTCGTTAGCAGGGGGCTTGAGCACAGATACGCAGTATTTT. This encodes CASSLAGGLSTDTQYF.

This clonotype was seen at least ten times. One end of the junction does not line up with germline, which may come from a read error. The V call is TRBV20-1, the J call TRBJ1-2; D is ambiguous. The germline CDR1 and CDR2 sequences are DFQATT and SNEGSKA (reference sequence). The CDR3 has 15 amino acids. CDR3 in DNA: TGCAGTGCTAGCTTTCGCGGGATCCAAAACTCTGGCTACACCTTC. This encodes CSASFRGIQNSGYTF.

This clonotype occurred a few times. J is TRBJ1-1 and V is TRBV12-3 or TRBV12-4; weak D call: TRBD1 (6 bases). This CDR3 spans 12 amino acids. V was clipped by 7 bases and J by 8 bases, with 14 bases between them. CDR3 bases: TGTGCCAGCACACGGGGGGGGGGCGAAGCTTTCTTT. It yields the protein CASTRGGGEAFF.

Many counts were recorded for this clonotype. V and J are TRBV29-1 and TRBJ2-2; TRBD1 matches at 10 bases. Germline V lookup: CDR1 SQVTM, CDR2 ANQGSEA. The length of the CDR3 is 15 residues. J was trimmed by 5 bases and V by 7 bases; bases with no gene match: 10. The DNA for the CDR3 is TGCAGCGCTCGCCGGGACAGGGGAGGAACCGGGGAGCTGTTTTTT. Protein product: CSARRDRGGTGELFF.

This rearrangement joins TRBV7-2 to TRBJ2-7; D gene unclear. The length of the CDR3 is 13 residues. The ends were cut back, 2 bases at V and 4 bases at J, with 9 bases in the middle. The V gene's germline CDR1 is SGHTA and CDR2 FQGNSA. CDR3 nucleotide sequence: TGTGCCAGCAGCTTACGTACCGAATACGAGCAGTACTTC. Residues: CASSLRTEYEQYF.

The chain recombines TRBV29-1 with TRBJ1-5; weak D call: TRBD1 (6 bases). This CDR3 comprises 14 residues. V dropped 6 bases and J dropped 7 bases, with 19 bases sitting between them. Germline CDR1 is SQVTM and CDR2 is ANQGSEA. The CDR3 loop reads CSVRGGGAGQPQHF. The CDR3 bases are TGCAGCGTGAGGGGAGGGGGAGCGGGACAGCCCCAGCATTTT.

The chain employs TRBV20-1 and TRBJ1-1; 10 bases map to TRBD1. V was clipped by 4 bases and J by 1 base; unmatched bases: 3. The germline V gene encodes CDR1 DFQATT and CDR2 SNEGSKA (reference sequence). The CDR3 is made up of 14 amino acids. CDR3 coding DNA: TGCAGTGCTACTAGGACAGGGGGGAACACTGAAGCTTTCTTT. Translated: CSATRTGGNTEAFF.